The 24 T cell receptor beta chains below come from one sample, sequenced in a study of PD-1 blockade in classical Hodgkin lymphoma. In every patient, relapse followed autologous stem cell transplantation, while exposure to brentuximab vedotin differed. The assay was immunoSEQ multiplex PCR, and TCRdb's table has in-frame clones only and misses some. The table lists about 6,500 clones, roughly 80% of them singletons. Specimen: peripheral blood mononuclear cells (PBMCs), collected at baseline. The receptors shown here come from a human donor with classical Hodgkin lymphoma.

The chain uses TRBV29-1 and TRBJ2-1; D is perhaps TRBD1 (5 bases). The germline V gene has CDR1 SQVTM and CDR2 ANQGSEA. The CDR3 is 11 amino acids. The ends were cut back, 3 bases at V and 8 bases at J, with 8 bases in the middle. The CDR3 nucleotides are TGCAGCGTTGACAGGGCGGATGAGCAGTTCTTC. Translated, it gives CSVDRADEQFF.

This chain joins TRBV19 and TRBJ1-5; D not resolved. CDR1 LNHDA and CDR2 SQIVND come from the germline V gene (reference sequence). CDR3 size: 16 residues. The V gene lost 3 bases and the J gene lost 5 bases, with 17 bases spanning the gap. CDR3 bases: TGTGCCAGTAGTATTATGTTTCGGGGAGGTGATCAGCCCCAGCATTTT. Its translation is CASSIMFRGGDQPQHF.

The genes are TRBV11-3 and TRBJ2-1, with 8 bases lining up with TRBD2. The CDR3 loop spans 15 amino acids. V shed 5 bases and J 7 bases; nucleotides not matched to a gene: 10. CDR1 SGHNT and CDR2 YENEEA come from the germline V gene. The CDR3 loop is CASSNIPGLVNEQFF. CDR3 coding DNA: TGTGCCAGCAGCAACATCCCGGGACTAGTGAATGAGCAGTTCTTC.

This clone was seen only a few times. The rearrangement uses TRBV18 and TRBJ1-2; 9 bases fit TRBD1. This CDR3 comprises 13 residues. Germline V lookup: CDR1 KGHSH, CDR2 LQKENI. With 4 bases clipped from V and 6 bases from J, the junction kept 3 bases outside the gene matches. For the CDR3, the DNA is TGTGCCAGCTCACAAGACAGGGGGAATGGCTACACCTTC. Translation: CASSQDRGNGYTF.

V usage is TRBV7-8 and J usage is TRBJ2-3; D gene ambiguous. CDR1 is SGHVS, CDR2 FQNEAQ, per germline. The V and J ends lost 1 base and 5 bases respectively, with 4 bases between them. The CDR3 totals 12 residues. The CDR3 loop is CASSLVGDTQYF. CDR3 DNA sequence: TGTGCCAGCAGCTTAGTTGGAGATACGCAGTATTTT.

This chain joins TRBV27 and TRBJ1-4; possibly TRBD1 for D (5 bases). The CDR3 sequence is 15 residues long. Trimming removed 5 bases at V and 2 bases at J, with 12 bases between. CDR1 is MNHEY, CDR2 SMNVEV, per germline (reference sequence). The CDR3 protein is CASSNDEGTNEKLFF. As DNA, the CDR3 is TGTGCCAGCAGTAATGATGAGGGGACTAATGAAAAACTGTTTTTT.

The chain carries TRBV5-8 and TRBJ2-3, with D perhaps TRBD2 (5 bases). The length of the CDR3 is 13 residues. Germline-derived CDR1 and CDR2 are SGHTS and YDEGEE. Trimming removed 3 bases from V and 1 base from J, with 6 bases in between. The DNA of the CDR3 is TGTGCCAGCAGCTCGAGGGGCACAGATACGCAGTATTTT. Translated: CASSSRGTDTQYF.

This chain joins TRBV25-1 and TRBJ2-7, with 8 bases that match TRBD1. The V gene end was trimmed by 8 bases and the J gene end by 3 bases; junction bases not matched to a gene: 9. Germline CDR1 and CDR2: MGHDK and SYGVNS. This CDR3 comprises 14 residues. CDR3 protein: CASRRGTGNYEQYF. The CDR3 nucleotides read TGTGCCAGCCGTCGGGGGACAGGCAACTACGAGCAGTACTTC.

The chain links TRBV4-2 to TRBJ2-7; D unclear. Germline CDR1 reads LGHNA; CDR2 reads YNFKEQ. V was cut by 1 base and J by 4 bases, with 8 bases left in between. CDR3 size: 13 residues. CDR3 nucleotides: TGTGCCAGCAGCCAAGCACTCCCATACGAGCAGTACTTC. Translation gives CASSQALPYEQYF.

J is TRBJ2-7 and V is TRBV2; D possibly uses TRBD1 or TRBD2 (6 bases each). CDR3 length: 12 amino acids. The ends were cut back, 2 bases at V and 6 bases at J, with 8 bases in the middle. Germline-derived CDR1 and CDR2 are SNHLY and FYNNEI. The CDR3 DNA sequence: TGTGCCAGCAGTGAATGGGGGGCCGAGCAGTACTTC. It is translated as CASSEWGAEQYF. Full variable domain (outside the CDR3, taken from reference TRBV2 and TRBJ2-7): EPEVTQTPSHQVTQMGQEVILRCVPISNHLYFYWYRQILGQKVEFLVSFYNNEISEKSEIFDDQFSVERPDGSNFTLKIRSTKLEDSAMYFCASSEWGAEQYFGPGTRLTVT.

The genes are TRBV7-8 and TRBJ2-4, with D perhaps TRBD2 (5 bases). Germline values: CDR1 SGHVS, CDR2 FQNEAQ. The V end lost 3 bases, the J end lost 0 bases, and 6 bases lay between the germline ends. This CDR3 comprises 14 residues. Here the CDR3 reads CASSLSGAKNIQYF. In DNA, the CDR3 is TGTGCCAGCAGCTTGAGCGGAGCCAAAAACATTCAGTACTTC.

The rearrangement joins TRBV23-1 to TRBJ1-1; D is undetermined. TRBV23-1 is an open reading frame, and its role is uncertain. Trimming stripped 6 bases from V and 1 base from J, with 9 bases between. The CDR3 consists of 13 residues. CDR3 coding DNA: TGCGCCAGCAGCCCTCAGCGGAACACTGAAGCTTTCTTT. This codes for CASSPQRNTEAFF.

This sequence joins TRBV10-2 and TRBJ1-2; D not certain. This CDR3 comprises 13 residues. Germline lookup yields CDR1 WSHSY and CDR2 SAAADI. Trimming stripped 7 bases from V and 0 bases from J, with 9 bases between. This CDR3 reads CASTPDPNYGYTF. The DNA of the CDR3 is TGCGCCAGCACGCCGGATCCTAACTATGGCTACACCTTC.

J is TRBJ2-1 and V is TRBV27; 7 bases line up with TRBD2. Looked up from germline, CDR1 is MNHEY and CDR2 is SMNVEV (reference sequence). The CDR3 spans 11 residues. J gave up 8 bases and V 5 bases, and 0 bases lay outside the gene matches. The CDR3 spells CASSRGDEQFF. The CDR3 DNA follows: TGTGCCAGCAGTCGGGGGGATGAGCAGTTCTTC.

This clone is medium-sized. The chain combines TRBV7-9 with TRBJ1-2; D is unclear. The CDR3 loop spans 15 amino acids. Trimming took off 5 bases at V and 5 bases at J, with 18 bases between the two ends. Per germline, CDR1 SEHNR and CDR2 FQNEAQ (reference sequence). The CDR3 nucleotides are TGTGCCAGCAGCCCCGACTCGGGGAGATGGTATGGCTACACCTTC. This sequence encodes CASSPDSGRWYGYTF.

The chain recombines TRBV19 with TRBJ1-2; no clear D gene. The CDR3 length is 10 residues. Between the trimmed V and J ends, which lost 10 bases and 7 bases, there was a span of 10 bases. CDR1 and CDR2 (germline): LNHDA, SQIVND (reference sequence). CDR3 DNA sequence: TGTGCCACCCGAACTTCTGGCTACACCTTC. Its translation: CATRTSGYTF.

The chain is built from TRBV7-9 and TRBJ1-1; the match to TRBD1 covers 7 bases. The CDR3 spans 15 residues. CDR1 and CDR2 from the germline V gene are SEHNR and FQNEAQ (reference sequence). The V gene end was trimmed by 3 bases and the J gene end by 10 bases; junction bases not matched to a gene: 14. CDR3 residues: CASSFSDRVGAGAFF. In nucleotides, the CDR3 is TGTGCCAGCAGCTTTTCTGACAGGGTTGGGGCAGGAGCTTTCTTT.

This rearrangement joins TRBV18 to TRBJ1-2; 7 bases agree with TRBD1. CDR3 length: 12 residues. V trimming: 4 bases; J trimming: 8 bases; junction bases outside the gene matches: 4. Germline CDR1 reads KGHSH; CDR2 reads LQKENI. CDR3 sequence reads: CASSRDSQGYTF. The CDR3 DNA reads as TGTGCCAGCTCACGGGACAGCCAGGGCTACACCTTC.

This chain joins TRBV2 and TRBJ1-5; a possible D gene is TRBD1 (6 bases). V lost 6 bases and J 2 bases, leaving 14 bases between the germline ends. The CDR3 loop spans 15 amino acids. Germline assignment: CDR1 SNHLY and CDR2 FYNNEI. CDR3: CASSLWTVGNQPQHF. CDR3 DNA sequence: TGTGCCAGCAGCTTATGGACAGTCGGCAATCAGCCCCAGCATTTT.

In its sample, this clone was seen once. V usage is TRBV2 and J usage is TRBJ2-1, with D possibly matching TRBD1 (5 bases). V was shortened by 9 bases and J by 1 base, with 7 bases between the two germline ends. The CDR3 consists of 12 residues. Germline assignment: CDR1 SNHLY and CDR2 FYNNEI. The CDR3 sequence: CARGESYNEQFF. The CDR3 nucleotides read TGTGCCAGAGGGGAATCCTACAATGAGCAGTTCTTC.

In nucleotides, the CDR3 is TGTGCCAGCAGCCCCCAGATGGGGGGGCGCGATACGCAGTATTTT. Translation: CASSPQMGGRDTQYF. The gene calls are TRBV5-4 and TRBJ2-3; the D gene is possibly TRBD2 (7 bases). The CDR3 totals 15 residues. Germline lookup yields CDR1 SGHNT and CDR2 YYREEE (reference sequence). V was pared by 4 bases and J by 6 bases, with 18 bases between.

V and J are TRBV29-1 and TRBJ1-1, with D possibly being TRBD1 (5 bases). CDR3 length: 10 amino acids. Germline V lookup: CDR1 SQVTM, CDR2 ANQGSEA. CDR3 in amino acids: CSGGFTEAFF. The CDR3 DNA is TGCAGTGGGGGGTTCACTGAAGCTTTCTTT.

The chain joins TRBV19 to TRBJ2-3; D unresolved. Germline lookup yields CDR1 LNHDA and CDR2 SQIVND (reference sequence). CDR3 size: 14 residues. The V gene lost 0 bases and the J gene lost 9 bases, with 13 bases spanning the gap. The chain's CDR3 is CASSIDGETRTQYF. CDR3 coding DNA: TGTGCCAGTAGTATAGATGGTGAAACGAGGACGCAGTATTTT.

Details on this clone: The junction departs from germline at one end; a sequencing error may be responsible. The chain is built from TRBV11-3 and TRBJ1-1; the match to TRBD1 covers 7 bases. This CDR3 has 10 residues. Looked up from germline, CDR1 is SGHNT and CDR2 is YENEEA. The CDR3 spells CASRTGFFIF. CDR3 bases: TGTGCCAGCAGGACAGGGTTTTTCATCTTT.